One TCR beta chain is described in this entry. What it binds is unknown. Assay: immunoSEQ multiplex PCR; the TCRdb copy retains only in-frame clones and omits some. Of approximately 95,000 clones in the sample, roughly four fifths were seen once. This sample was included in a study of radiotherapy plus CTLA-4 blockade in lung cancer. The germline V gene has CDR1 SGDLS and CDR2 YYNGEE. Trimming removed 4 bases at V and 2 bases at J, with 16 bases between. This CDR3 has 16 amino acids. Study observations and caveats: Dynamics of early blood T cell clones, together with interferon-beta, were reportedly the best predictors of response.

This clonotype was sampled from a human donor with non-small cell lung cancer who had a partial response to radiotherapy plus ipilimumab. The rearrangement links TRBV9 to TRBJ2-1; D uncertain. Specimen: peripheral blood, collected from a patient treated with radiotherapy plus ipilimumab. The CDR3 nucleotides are TGTGCCAGCAGCCCCCGACTTCAAACCCCCTACAATGAGCAGTTCTTC. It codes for CASSPRLQTPYNEQFF.